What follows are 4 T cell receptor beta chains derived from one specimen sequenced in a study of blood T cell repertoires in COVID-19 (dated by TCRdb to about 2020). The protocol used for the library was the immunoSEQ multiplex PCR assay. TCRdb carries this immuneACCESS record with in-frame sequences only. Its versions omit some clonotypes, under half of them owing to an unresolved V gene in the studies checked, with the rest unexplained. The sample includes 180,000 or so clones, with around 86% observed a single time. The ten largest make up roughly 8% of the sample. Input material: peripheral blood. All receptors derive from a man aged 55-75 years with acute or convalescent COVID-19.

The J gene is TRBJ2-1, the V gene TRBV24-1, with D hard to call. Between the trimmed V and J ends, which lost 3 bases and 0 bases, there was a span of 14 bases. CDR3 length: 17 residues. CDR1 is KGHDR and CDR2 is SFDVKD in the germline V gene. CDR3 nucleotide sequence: TGTGCCACCAGTGATCCGAATTCTCTATCCTCCTACAATGAGCAGTTCTTC. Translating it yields CATSDPNSLSSYNEQFF.

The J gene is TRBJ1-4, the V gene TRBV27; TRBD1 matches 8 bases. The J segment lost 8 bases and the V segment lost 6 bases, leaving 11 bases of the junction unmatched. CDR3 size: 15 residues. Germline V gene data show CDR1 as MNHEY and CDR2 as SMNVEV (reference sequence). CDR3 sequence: CASRRAGTGGEKLFF. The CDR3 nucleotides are TGTGCCAGCAGACGAGCCGGGACAGGAGGGGAAAAACTGTTTTTT.

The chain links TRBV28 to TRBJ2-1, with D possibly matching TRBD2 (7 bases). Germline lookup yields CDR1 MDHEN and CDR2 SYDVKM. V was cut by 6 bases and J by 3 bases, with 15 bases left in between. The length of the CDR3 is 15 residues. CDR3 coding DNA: TGTGCCAGCAGATCGGGGGGCCACTTCTACAATGAGCAGTTCTTC. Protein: CASRSGGHFYNEQFF.

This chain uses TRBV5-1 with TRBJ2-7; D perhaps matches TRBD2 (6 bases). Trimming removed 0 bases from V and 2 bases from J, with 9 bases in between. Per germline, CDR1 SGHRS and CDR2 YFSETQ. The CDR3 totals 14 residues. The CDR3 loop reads CASSLAGGTYEQYF. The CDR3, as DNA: TGCGCCAGCAGCTTGGCCGGGGGAACCTACGAGCAGTACTTC.